The 21 T cell receptor beta chains in this list originate from one sample, sequenced in a study of T cell clonality in common variable immunodeficiency. The table came from immunoSEQ multiplex PCR; TCRdb's copy has only in-frame clones and leaves some out. This sample carries about 40,000 clones, none of them present only once. Sample: peripheral blood mononuclear cells. Receptors were obtained from a person aged 18 to 69 in good health.

Many counts were recorded for this clone. The read ends 3 residues early relative to the CDR3; the germline J gene fills the gap. The rearrangement uses TRBV29-1 and TRBJ1-4; TRBD1 matches at 9 bases. V trimming: 7 bases; J trimming: 4 bases; junction bases outside the gene matches: 7. CDR3 length: 14 amino acids. Per germline, CDR1 SQVTM and CDR2 ANQGSEA. The DNA read from the CDR3 is TGCAGCGCCGGACAGGGGTTTATTAATGAAAAA. It encodes CSAGQGFINEK. The entire CDR3 reads CSAGQGFINEKLFF.

This clone came up many times. The read comes to an end 3 residues before the CDR3 does, leaving the germline J gene to fill in the end. The gene calls are TRBV20-1 and TRBJ2-2; D is uncertain. The CDR3 has 14 residues. Looked up from germline, CDR1 is DFQATT and CDR2 is SNEGSKA (reference sequence). V lost 5 bases and J 1 base, leaving 11 bases between the germline ends. The CDR3 loop is CSAQIHGNTGELFF. The sequenced part of the CDR3 DNA is TGCAGTGCTCAGATCCATGGGAACACCGGGGAG.

This clone has at least ten counts. The read ends 3 residues before the CDR3 terminus; that terminus is restored from the germline J gene. The rearrangement uses TRBV18 and TRBJ2-6, with D possibly TRBD1 on 6 matching bases. The CDR3 runs to 16 residues. CDR1 KGHSH and CDR2 LQKENI come from the germline V gene. V was shortened by 4 bases and J by 0 bases, with 10 bases between the two germline ends. The sequenced part of the CDR3 DNA is TGTGCCAGCTCACGACAGGAGTCCTCTGGGGCCAACGTC. Its translation is CASSRQESSGANV. From start to end, the CDR3 is CASSRQESSGANVLTF.

As regards this clone: This may be a read error, as it is one base from a much larger clone. With the read ending 3 residues before the CDR3 end, the germline J gene is used to fill in that end. V usage is TRBV10-2 and J usage is TRBJ1-4; a possible D gene is TRBD1 (6 bases). CDR1 and CDR2 (germline): WSHSY, SAAADI. The CDR3 is 15 residues long. The CDR3 region is CASSEQGSGANVLFF. CDR3 DNA (partial): TGCGCCAGCAGTGAACAGGGATCCGGGGCCAACGTA.

As to this clone: Sequencing ends 3 residues short of the CDR3 end; the germline J gene provides the rest. V and J are TRBV7-8 and TRBJ2-1; 11 positions agree with TRBD2. The CDR3 length is 13 residues. V was pared by 6 bases and J by 7 bases, with 2 bases of the junction left unmatched. The germline CDR1 and CDR2 sequences are SGHVS and FQNEAQ. CDR3 in amino acids: CASSSGRGNEQFF. The CDR3 bases that were read are TGTGCCAGCAGTAGCGGGAGGGGTAATGAG.

This clone has only a few counts. The read falls 3 residues short of the CDR3 end, and the missing part is taken from the germline J gene. The V call is TRBV20-1, the J call TRBJ2-7; 9 bases match TRBD2. CDR3 size: 14 residues. Per germline, CDR1 DFQATT and CDR2 SNEGSKA (reference sequence). Losses at the gene ends were 6 bases for V and 6 bases for J; bases not matched to a gene: 12. This CDR3 is CSADGREGPREQYF. The CDR3 bases that were read are TGCAGTGCCGACGGGCGGGAGGGCCCTCGCGAG.

With respect to this clone: The read finishes 3 residues shy of the CDR3 end, and the germline J gene is used to complete it. The chain links TRBV7-6 to TRBJ2-1; TRBD2 matches at 7 bases. There are 15 residues in the CDR3. Unmatched junction bases numbered 1, after V lost 1 base and J lost 1 base. Germline V CDR1 and CDR2: SGHVS, FNYEAQ. CDR3 sequence: CASSLGAGSYNEQFF. CDR3 bases read: TGTGCCAGCAGCTTAGGAGCGGGGTCCTACAATGAG.

The sample holds many counts of this clone. The CDR3 end is not reached by the read, which stops 3 residues before it; the germline J gene fills it in. The chain recombines TRBV18 with TRBJ1-4, with a tentative D call TRBD1 (6 bases). CDR3 length: 14 residues. V was trimmed by 6 bases and J by 4 bases, leaving 12 bases between them. Per the germline V gene, CDR1 is KGHSH and CDR2 is LQKENI. CDR3 residues: CASSKGHLNEKLFF. CDR3 bases read: TGTGCCAGCTCGAAGGGACACCTTAATGAAAAA.

This clone was found many times. The read comes to an end 3 residues before the CDR3 does, leaving the germline J gene to fill in the end. The chain has TRBV19 and TRBJ2-1; D may be TRBD1 (7 bases). CDR1 is LNHDA and CDR2 is SQIVND in the germline V gene (reference sequence). Deletions cut 6 bases from V and 4 bases from J, with 13 bases between. This CDR3 has 14 amino acids. CDR3 DNA (partial): TGTGCCAGTAGGCAGGGGGGTGGGTACAATGAG. Encoded protein: CASRQGGGYNE. The complete CDR3 reads CASRQGGGYNEQFF.

In its sample, this clone was seen a few times. From the germline J gene comes the end of the CDR3, since the read stops 3 residues before it. V and J are TRBV6-1 and TRBJ1-4; perhaps TRBD1 as D (5 bases). Germline V lookup: CDR1 MNHNS, CDR2 SASEGT. V was cut by 2 bases and J by 10 bases, with 11 bases left in between. The CDR3 is made up of 13 amino acids. Partial CDR3 DNA: TGTGCCAGCAGTGAAAACCCAGGGATAAAA. Protein sequence: CASSENPGIK. The CDR3, in full, reads CASSENPGIKLFF.

At least ten counts were recorded for this clone. Sequencing ends 3 residues short of the CDR3 end; the germline J gene provides the rest. This chain joins TRBV10-3 and TRBJ2-5; 8 bases fit TRBD1. From germline, CDR1 is ENHRY and CDR2 SYGVKD. The CDR3 runs 15 residues. Incomplete CDR3 DNA: TGTGCCATCAGTGAGCCGGGACAGGTATTGAGAACC. The encoded protein is CAISEPGQVLRT. In full, the CDR3 is CAISEPGQVLRTQYF.

This clone came up a few times. The sequence runs out 3 residues before the end of the CDR3; the remainder is reconstructed from the germline J gene. In the same sample, other DNA sequences code for this CDR3. J is TRBJ1-2 and V is TRBV18; D gene uncertain. This CDR3 contains 15 residues. CDR1 and CDR2 (germline): KGHSH, LQKENI. Incomplete CDR3 DNA: TGTGCCAGCTCACCTAATTTTGCGGGGAGGAGAGGC. This codes for CASSPNFAGRRG. In full, the CDR3 is CASSPNFAGRRGYTF.

This clone was counted many times. Coverage ceases 3 residues before the CDR3 finishes, and the germline J gene fills in the end. This chain links TRBV5-4 with TRBJ2-1; 15 nucleotides match TRBD2. Germline CDR1 reads SGHNT; CDR2 reads YYREEE (reference sequence). This CDR3 spans 16 amino acids. The V gene end was trimmed by 5 bases and the J gene end by 7 bases; junction bases not matched to a gene: 7. CDR3 loop: CASSSGLAGGWNEQFF. The CDR3 DNA, read in part, is TGTGCCAGCAGTTCTGGACTAGCGGGGGGGTGGAATGAG.

This clone was seen at least ten times. The read gets to within 3 residues of the CDR3 end, and the germline J gene fills in the rest. The chain recombines TRBV20-1 with TRBJ2-5; D possibly corresponds to TRBD1 (6 bases). Germline values: CDR1 DFQATT, CDR2 SNEGSKA (reference sequence). V dropped 3 bases and J dropped 4 bases, with 15 bases sitting between them. The length of the CDR3 is 14 residues. The covered CDR3 bases are TGCAGTGCTAGCAACAGGGTCCTCCCAGAGACC. Protein: CSASNRVLPET. The whole CDR3 protein is CSASNRVLPETQYF.

The CDR3 DNA, read in part, is TGTGCCAGCAGCTTAGGATCGGGGTTTAATGAAAAA. It yields the protein CASSLGSGFNEK. The CDR3 in full is CASSLGSGFNEKLFF. The rearrangement uses TRBV7-8 and TRBJ1-4; D unresolved. The CDR3 extends 3 residues past the end of the read, so its final part is completed from the germline J gene. With 1 base removed from V and 4 bases from J, the gap between germline ends came to 10 bases. Germline values: CDR1 SGHVS, CDR2 FQNEAQ. CDR3 size: 15 residues.

This clone was recorded at least ten times. From the germline J gene comes the end of the CDR3, since the read stops 3 residues before it. V gene TRBV2 combines with J gene TRBJ2-7; 7 bases align to TRBD2. V lost 3 bases and J lost 5; bases outside the gene matches: 10. Germline lookup yields CDR1 SNHLY and CDR2 FYNNEI. The CDR3 loop spans 15 amino acids. The CDR3 DNA, read in part, is TGTGCCAGCAGTGAGAAGAGGCGGGAGCGGAACGAG. Translation: CASSEKRRERNE. The entire CDR3 protein is CASSEKRRERNEQYF.

Details on this clone: The read ends 3 residues before the CDR3 terminus; that terminus is restored from the germline J gene. The chain uses TRBV2 and TRBJ1-2; D is possibly TRBD1 (6 bases). CDR3 size: 17 residues. Looked up from germline, CDR1 is SNHLY and CDR2 is FYNNEI. V shed 0 bases and J shed 5 bases, with 19 bases lying between them. CDR3 sequence reads: CASSEAGGADSLYGYTF. CDR3 bases read: TGTGCCAGCAGTGAAGCTGGGGGGGCTGACTCCCTATATGGC.

This clone was seen repeatedly, ten times or more. The covered CDR3 bases are TGCGCCAGCAGCTTGGAGGGGAACACTGAA. It encodes CASSLEGNTE. The full CDR3 protein reads CASSLEGNTEAFF. The chain carries TRBV5-1 and TRBJ1-1; D unclear. The sequenced fragment ends 3 residues before the CDR3 boundary, so the rest is inferred from the germline J gene. From germline, CDR1 is SGHRS and CDR2 YFSETQ. V was clipped by 0 bases and J by 1 base, with 4 bases between them. The CDR3 spans 13 residues.

This clone was recorded many times. The read is 3 residues too short to cover the CDR3 end, so that end is filled in from the germline J gene. J is TRBJ1-4 and V is TRBV2, with D hard to call. CDR1 and CDR2 from the germline V gene are SNHLY and FYNNEI. Trimming pared 10 bases from V and 5 bases from J, leaving 14 bases between. This CDR3 comprises 13 residues. The CDR3 reads CAISSPPNEKLFF. The covered CDR3 bases are TGTGCCATATCCTCCCCCCCCAATGAAAAA.

This clone showed up many times. The CDR3 is cut off 3 residues early in the read; its end comes from the germline J gene. The gene calls are TRBV27 and TRBJ2-1; tentatively, D is TRBD2 (5 bases). Per the germline V gene, CDR1 is MNHEY and CDR2 is SMNVEV (reference sequence). Trimming stripped 3 bases from V and 3 bases from J, with 12 bases between. This CDR3 has 15 amino acids. CDR3: CASSFGVWGYNEQFF. Partial CDR3 DNA: TGTGCCAGCAGTTTCGGGGTTTGGGGCTACAATGAG.

This clone has at least ten counts. With the read ending 3 residues before the CDR3 end, the germline J gene is used to fill in that end. The chain joins TRBV7-3 to TRBJ2-1; 8 bases fit TRBD1. Germline V gives CDR1 SGHTA, CDR2 FQGTGA. V shed 1 base, J shed 0 bases, and the junction held 11 bases outside the gene matches. The CDR3 consists of 19 residues. CDR3 protein: CASSLKTGEWASSYNEQFF. The DNA read from the CDR3 is TGTGCCAGCAGCTTAAAGACAGGGGAATGGGCGAGCTCCTACAATGAG.